Listed here is a single T cell receptor beta chain. The data are from a study of blood T cell repertoires in COVID-19. Study summary: The study drew acute and convalescent COVID-19 samples from the United States, Italy and Spain.

The table came from immunoSEQ multiplex PCR; TCRdb's copy has only in-frame clones and leaves some out. Of more than 150,000 clones listed, roughly 84% are singletons. With 7 bases clipped from V and 5 bases from J, the junction kept 7 bases outside the gene matches. The CDR3 loop spans 13 amino acids. Germline V gene data show CDR1 as SQVTM and CDR2 as ANQGSEA. The receptor's source is a woman aged 45-59 years with acute or convalescent COVID-19. The rearrangement uses TRBV29-1 and TRBJ1-4; TRBD1 matches 7 bases. The specimen sequenced was peripheral blood. CDR3 loop: CSATGTVNEKLFF. CDR3 DNA: TGCAGCGCCACCGGGACAGTCAATGAAAAACTGTTTTTT.